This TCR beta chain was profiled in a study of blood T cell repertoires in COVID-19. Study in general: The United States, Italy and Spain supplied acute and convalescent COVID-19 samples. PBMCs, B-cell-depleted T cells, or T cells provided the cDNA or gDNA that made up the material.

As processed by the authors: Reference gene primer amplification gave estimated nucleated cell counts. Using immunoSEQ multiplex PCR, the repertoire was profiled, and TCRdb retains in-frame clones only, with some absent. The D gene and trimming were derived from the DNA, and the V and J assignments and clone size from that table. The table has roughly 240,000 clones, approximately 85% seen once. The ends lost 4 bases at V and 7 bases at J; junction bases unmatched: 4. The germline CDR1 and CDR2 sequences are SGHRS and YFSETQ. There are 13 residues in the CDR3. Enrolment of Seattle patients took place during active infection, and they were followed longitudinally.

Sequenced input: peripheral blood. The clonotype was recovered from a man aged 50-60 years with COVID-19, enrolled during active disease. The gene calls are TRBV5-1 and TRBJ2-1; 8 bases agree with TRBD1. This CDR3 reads CASSTGGKNEQFF. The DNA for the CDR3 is TGCGCCAGCAGCACAGGGGGAAAGAATGAGCAGTTCTTC.